The 31 T cell receptor beta chains below all came from one sample that was sequenced in a study of response to subunit inactivated influenza vaccine. Using its own MiXCR run on the RT-PCR reads, TCRdb lists one record per CDR3 protein. The sample has roughly 620,000 distinct CDR3 sequences, about 11% seen once. This sample was also put to use in a study of T cells expressing NK-cell markers. That source adds: cDNA encoding TCR beta was synthesized via 5'RACE template switching incorporating UMIs.

The specimen comprised PBMCs from blood, sampled on the day of vaccination. The receptor set was obtained from a man aged 45-60 years who received an inactivated influenza vaccine.

This clonotype occurred many times. This rearrangement joins TRBV4-2 to TRBJ1-5, with 7 bases matching TRBD1. This CDR3 contains 15 residues. Trimming took 2 bases from V and 6 from J; bases not matched to a gene: 7. CDR1 is LGHNA and CDR2 is YNFKEQ in the germline V gene. The CDR3 DNA is TGTGCCAGCAGCCAACTCCAGGGGGAGGGTCAGCCCCAGCATTTT. Residues: CASSQLQGEGQPQHF.

This clonotype showed up just a few times. This chain connects TRBV3-1 to TRBJ2-7; D is perhaps TRBD1 or TRBD2 (5 bases each). The length of the CDR3 is 16 residues. V lost 2 bases to trimming and J lost 3 bases, with 17 bases between them. Germline values: CDR1 LGHDT, CDR2 YNNKEL (reference sequence). CDR3 nucleotide sequence: TGTGCCAGCAGCCAAACAAGACAGCGCCGGGGCTACGAGCAGTACTTC. Protein: CASSQTRQRRGYEQYF.

There are a few counts of this clonotype. The chain couples TRBV7-9 to TRBJ2-2; D is unclear. The CDR3 sequence is 10 residues long. CDR1 and CDR2 (germline): SEHNR, FQNEAQ (reference sequence). V lost 10 bases to trimming and J lost 8 bases, with 8 bases between them. CDR3 residues: CAIVGGELFF. In DNA, the CDR3 is TGTGCCATCGTAGGTGGGGAGCTGTTTTTT.

This clonotype was observed at least ten times. The genes are TRBV7-9 and TRBJ1-1; D is unresolved. The CDR3 consists of 12 residues. Germline CDR1 and CDR2: SEHNR and FQNEAQ (reference sequence). With 7 bases removed from V and 0 bases from J, the gap between germline ends came to 6 bases. CDR3 sequence: CASTVMNTEAFF. CDR3 sequence (DNA): TGTGCCAGCACCGTGATGAACACTGAAGCTTTCTTT.

This clonotype was counted only a few times. The chain links TRBV12-3 or TRBV12-4 to TRBJ2-1; D tentatively fits TRBD1 or TRBD2 (5 bases each). The length of the CDR3 is 15 residues. V was trimmed by 6 bases and J by 3 bases, leaving 15 bases between them. The CDR3 loop is CASSLGRFGYNEQFF. CDR3 in DNA: TGTGCCAGCAGCCTGGGACGTTTTGGCTACAATGAGCAGTTCTTC.

This clonotype occurred many times. The chain uses TRBV11-2 and TRBJ1-1, with unresolved D. The CDR3 runs 14 residues. Trimming stripped 2 bases from V and 1 base from J, with 8 bases between. Germline CDR1 SGHAT, CDR2 FQNNGV. This CDR3 reads CASSLSAKNTEAFF. The CDR3 DNA sequence: TGTGCCAGCAGCTTATCGGCGAAGAACACTGAAGCTTTCTTT.

Remarks on this clonotype: The junction differs from germline at one of its ends, possibly a read error. The gene calls are TRBV5-5 and TRBJ2-3; D unresolved. Germline V CDR1 and CDR2: SGHKS, YYEKEE (reference sequence). The CDR3 is 14 residues long. The CDR3 nucleotides read TGTGCCAGCAGCAAGGGCCGGTTTGCAGATACGCAGAATTTT. This codes for CASSKGRFADTQNF.

The gene calls are TRBV20-1 and TRBJ2-7; D uncertain. This CDR3 is 14 amino acids long. V was shortened by 1 base and J by 5 bases, with 15 bases between the two germline ends. Germline V gene data show CDR1 as DFQATT and CDR2 as SNEGSKA (reference sequence). The CDR3, as DNA: TGCAGTGCTAGAGCCGCGTCGGGTAGGGACGAGCAGTACTTC. Amino acid sequence: CSARAASGRDEQYF.

This clonotype was counted many times. This chain connects TRBV6-1 to TRBJ2-5; TRBD2 agrees at 8 bases. Trimming removed 6 bases from V and 7 bases from J; junction bases left unmatched: 16. The germline V gene encodes CDR1 MNHNS and CDR2 SASEGT. There are 16 residues in the CDR3. The CDR3 nucleotides are TGTGCCAGCAGCCCCGTAAATGCGGGAGGAGTGGGGACCCAGTACTTC. Residues: CASSPVNAGGVGTQYF.

This clonotype was seen a few times. The chain uses TRBV5-6 and TRBJ2-1; 10 nucleotides match TRBD2. This CDR3 is built from 16 residues. Germline values: CDR1 SGHDT, CDR2 YYEEEE. Trimming cost V 1 base and J 2 bases; bases outside gene matches: 3. CDR3 DNA: TGTGCCAGCAGCTTGCCCGGGACTAGCGCCTACAATGAGCAGTTCTTC. Its protein is CASSLPGTSAYNEQFF. The whole variable domain, filled in from reference TRBV5-6 and TRBJ2-1, reads DAGVTQSPTHLIKTRGQQVTLRCSPKSGHDTVSWYQQALGQGPQFIFQYYEEEERQRGNFPDRFSGHQFPNYSSELNVNALLLGDSALYLCASSLPGTSAYNEQFFGPGTRLTVL.

The rearrangement uses TRBV7-2 and TRBJ2-1; D tentatively reads TRBD1 or TRBD2 (6 bases each). Germline values: CDR1 SGHTA, CDR2 FQGNSA. Trimming stripped 1 base from V and 6 bases from J, with 10 bases between. There are 14 residues in the CDR3. The CDR3 sequence: CASSLVEGGNEQFF. As DNA, the CDR3 is TGTGCCAGCAGCTTAGTAGAGGGGGGCAATGAGCAGTTCTTC.

This clonotype was found many times. The chain employs TRBV12-3 or TRBV12-4 and TRBJ2-5; 7 nucleotides align to TRBD2. The CDR3 loop spans 16 amino acids. V was clipped by 6 bases and J by 4 bases; unmatched bases: 14. CDR3 sequence: CASSPSIGGGGETQYF. CDR3 in DNA: TGTGCCAGCAGCCCATCAATTGGGGGGGGAGGAGAGACCCAGTACTTC.

Only a few counts were recorded for this clonotype. The chain is built from TRBV3-1 and TRBJ1-2, with D uncertain. The CDR3 is 14 amino acids. The germline gives CDR1 LGHDT, CDR2 YNNKEL (reference sequence). V dropped 0 bases and J dropped 3 bases, with 8 bases sitting between them. This chain's CDR3 is CASSQDRRYYGYTF. The CDR3, as DNA: TGTGCCAGCAGCCAAGATCGCAGGTACTATGGCTACACCTTC.

This clonotype is a singleton in its sample. V usage is TRBV7-8 and J usage is TRBJ2-3, with TRBD1 matching over 7 bases. Trimming removed 6 bases from V and 3 bases from J; junction bases left unmatched: 15. This CDR3 contains 17 residues. Per germline, CDR1 SGHVS and CDR2 FQNEAQ. CDR3 loop: CASSSRVTGTKTDTQYF. CDR3 in DNA: TGTGCCAGCAGTTCGCGCGTGACAGGGACCAAGACAGATACGCAGTATTTT.

There are a few counts of this clonotype. V usage is TRBV11-2 and J usage is TRBJ2-2; TRBD2 agrees at 13 bases. CDR1 and CDR2 from the germline V gene are SGHAT and FQNNGV. The ends lost 4 bases at V and 4 bases at J; junction bases unmatched: 12. This CDR3 spans 19 amino acids. Here the CDR3 reads CASSSGLAGPLIGTGELFF. The DNA of the CDR3 is TGTGCCAGCAGCTCGGGACTAGCGGGGCCGTTAATCGGCACCGGGGAGCTGTTTTTT.

The sample holds many counts of this clonotype. The V call is TRBV28, the J call TRBJ2-1; 8 bases are shared with TRBD2. This CDR3 is 13 amino acids long. The junction had 7 bases not matched to a gene; V was cut back by 8 bases and J by 7 bases. The germline V gene has CDR1 MDHEN and CDR2 SYDVKM. The CDR3 loop reads CASAGRGRNEQFF. In DNA form, the CDR3 reads TGTGCCAGCGCGGGTCGCGGGAGGAATGAGCAGTTCTTC.

This clonotype turned up a few times. The chain couples TRBV10-3 to TRBJ2-1; TRBD2 agrees at 11 bases. Germline V gives CDR1 ENHRY, CDR2 SYGVKD. Unmatched junction bases numbered 8, after V lost 4 bases and J lost 0 bases. This CDR3 has 18 amino acids. CDR3 in amino acids: CAISGLAGTGSSYNEQFF. The DNA of the CDR3 is TGTGCCATCAGTGGACTAGCGGGAACGGGGAGCTCCTACAATGAGCAGTTCTTC.

The J gene is TRBJ1-3, the V gene TRBV9, with D unclear. The V gene's germline CDR1 is SGDLS and CDR2 YYNGEE. CDR3 length equals 16 residues. V gave up 0 bases and J gave up 0 bases, with 10 bases separating them. In DNA form, the CDR3 reads TGTGCCAGCAGCGTAGATGCAGTACGCTCTGGAAACACCATATATTTT. Translating it yields CASSVDAVRSGNTIYF.

The genes are TRBV2 and TRBJ2-1; perhaps TRBD1 as D (7 bases). CDR3 length: 14 residues. In germline, CDR1 is SNHLY, CDR2 FYNNEI. The ends were cut back, 4 bases at V and 6 bases at J, with 13 bases in the middle. DNA for the CDR3: TGTGCCAGCAGTGGGGGGGCAGGGGGCAATGAGCAGTTCTTC. Its translation is CASSGGAGGNEQFF.

The chain employs TRBV11-1 and TRBJ2-4; a weak D match, TRBD2 (6 bases). V shed 5 bases and J shed 3 bases, with 17 bases lying between them. Germline-derived CDR1 and CDR2 are SGHAT and FQDESV (reference sequence). The CDR3 length is 16 residues. The CDR3 sequence is CASSTFGSGVKNIQYF. DNA for the CDR3: TGTGCCAGCAGCACTTTTGGTTCGGGAGTCAAAAACATTCAGTACTTC.

This clonotype showed up just a few times. The genes are TRBV6-4 and TRBJ2-5; no clear D. Between the trimmed V and J ends, which lost 5 bases and 4 bases, there was a span of 11 bases. This CDR3 has 13 residues. CDR1 is MRHNA, CDR2 SNTAGT, per germline. The CDR3 DNA follows: TGTGCCAGCAGTAGGCGGTTGGGAGAGACCCAGTACTTC. Translated, it gives CASSRRLGETQYF.

This clonotype was detected a few times. V and J are TRBV7-2 and TRBJ2-1; 7 bases fit TRBD1. CDR1 SGHTA and CDR2 FQGNSA come from the germline V gene. The CDR3 is 15 residues long. V was pared by 5 bases and J by 2 bases, with 6 bases of the junction left unmatched. The CDR3 sequence: CASSPLTGPYNEQFF. Written as DNA, the CDR3 is TGTGCCAGCAGCCCACTGACAGGGCCCTACAATGAGCAGTTCTTC.

The chain combines TRBV2 with TRBJ2-3; 11 nucleotides match TRBD1. CDR3 size: 17 residues. J was trimmed by 4 bases and V by 8 bases; bases with no gene match: 14. In germline, CDR1 is SNHLY, CDR2 FYNNEI. DNA for the CDR3: TGTGCCAGCGTCGAGGTACCAGGGACAGGGGGGCCAGATACGCAGTATTTT. It encodes CASVEVPGTGGPDTQYF.

This clonotype was detected only a few times. The CDR3 is CSVESGLEQFF. The CDR3 DNA follows: TGCAGCGTTGAATCCGGGCTTGAGCAGTTCTTC. The genes are TRBV29-1 and TRBJ2-1, with unresolved D. V shed 2 bases and J shed 9 bases, with 8 bases lying between them. Germline lookup yields CDR1 SQVTM and CDR2 ANQGSEA. The CDR3 has 11 amino acids.

The rearrangement links TRBV9 to TRBJ2-3; D unresolved. The CDR3 has 16 residues. Trimming stripped 0 bases from V and 0 bases from J, with 11 bases between. Per the germline V gene, CDR1 is SGDLS and CDR2 is YYNGEE. The CDR3 DNA is TGTGCCAGCAGCGTAGGGGTAGCACCTAGCACAGATACGCAGTATTTT. Translation: CASSVGVAPSTDTQYF.

The chain couples TRBV12-3 or TRBV12-4 to TRBJ1-6, with TRBD1 as a possible D gene (6 bases). CDR3 length: 16 residues. V lost 1 base, J lost 10 bases, and 17 bases lay in between. CDR3 protein: CASSLGTGQGYSPLHF. As DNA, the CDR3 is TGTGCCAGCAGTTTAGGAACAGGGCAGGGGTACTCACCCCTCCACTTT.

The chain couples TRBV5-1 to TRBJ2-7; 7 nucleotides match TRBD1. The junction had 11 bases not matched to a gene; V was cut back by 4 bases and J by 1 base. CDR3 length: 16 residues. Germline V lookup: CDR1 SGHRS, CDR2 YFSETQ. This CDR3 is CASSPNLRDRSYEQYF. In DNA form, the CDR3 reads TGCGCCAGCAGCCCTAACCTCCGGGACAGATCCTACGAGCAGTACTTC.

This clonotype was seen repeatedly, ten times or more. The rearrangement uses TRBV20-1 and TRBJ2-7, with 9 nucleotides matching TRBD1. The CDR3 covers 15 residues. Germline CDR1 is DFQATT and CDR2 is SNEGSKA (reference sequence). With 3 bases clipped from V and 5 bases from J, the junction kept 11 bases outside the gene matches. The chain's CDR3 is CSARGSGQGIDEQYF. CDR3 coding DNA: TGCAGTGCTAGGGGCTCCGGACAGGGGATTGACGAGCAGTACTTC.

The chain joins TRBV20-1 to TRBJ1-2, with a weak D call TRBD1 (6 bases). CDR1 DFQATT and CDR2 SNEGSKA come from the germline V gene (reference sequence). Trimming removed 0 bases from V and 7 bases from J, with 15 bases in between. The CDR3 is made up of 14 amino acids. The DNA for the CDR3 is TGCAGTGCTAGAGACAGGGGAAGCCTAGGTGGCTACACCTTC. Residues: CSARDRGSLGGYTF.

This chain uses TRBV6-5 with TRBJ2-7; 9 nucleotides agree with TRBD2. The V gene's germline CDR1 is MNHEY and CDR2 SVGAGI. The CDR3 totals 14 residues. V trimming: 4 bases; J trimming: 5 bases; junction bases outside the gene matches: 6. Here the CDR3 reads CASSSASGAHEQYF. The CDR3 nucleotides read TGTGCCAGCAGTTCCGCTAGCGGGGCCCACGAGCAGTACTTC.

This clonotype was seen only a few times. The rearrangement links TRBV12-3 or TRBV12-4 to TRBJ2-2; 9 bases fit TRBD1. CDR3 length equals 14 residues. V gave up 6 bases and J gave up 7 bases; unmatched junction bases: 6. CDR3 coding DNA: TGTGCCAGCAGAGGGACAGGGTGGGACGGGGAGCTGTTTTTT. Translated, it gives CASRGTGWDGELFF.